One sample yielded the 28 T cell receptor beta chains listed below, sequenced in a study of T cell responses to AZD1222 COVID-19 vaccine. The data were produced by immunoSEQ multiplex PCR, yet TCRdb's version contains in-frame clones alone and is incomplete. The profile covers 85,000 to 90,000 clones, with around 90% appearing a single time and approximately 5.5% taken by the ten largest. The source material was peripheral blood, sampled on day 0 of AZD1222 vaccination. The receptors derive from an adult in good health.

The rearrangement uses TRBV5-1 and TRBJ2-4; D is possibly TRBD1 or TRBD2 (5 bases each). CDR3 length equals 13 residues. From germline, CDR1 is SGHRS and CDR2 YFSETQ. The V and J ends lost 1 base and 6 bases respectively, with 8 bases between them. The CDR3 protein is CASSLWDPNIQYF. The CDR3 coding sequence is TGCGCCAGCAGCTTGTGGGACCCAAACATTCAGTACTTC.

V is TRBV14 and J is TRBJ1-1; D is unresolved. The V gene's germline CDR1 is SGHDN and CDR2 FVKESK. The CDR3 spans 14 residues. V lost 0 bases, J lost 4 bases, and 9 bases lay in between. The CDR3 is CASSQDLDSTEAFF. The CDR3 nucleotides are TGTGCCAGCAGCCAAGATTTGGATTCCACTGAAGCTTTCTTT.

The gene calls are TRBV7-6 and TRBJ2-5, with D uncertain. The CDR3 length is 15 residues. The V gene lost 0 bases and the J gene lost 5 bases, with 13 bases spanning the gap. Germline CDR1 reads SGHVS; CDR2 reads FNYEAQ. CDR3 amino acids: CASSLAGQAQETQYF. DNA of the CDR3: TGTGCCAGCAGCTTAGCGGGTCAGGCCCAGGAGACCCAGTACTTC.

CDR3 protein: CASIGQGKGYEQYF. CDR3 coding DNA: TGTGCCAGCATAGGACAGGGAAAGGGTTACGAGCAGTACTTC. V and J are TRBV7-9 and TRBJ2-7; 8 nucleotides match TRBD1. This CDR3 has 14 residues. V gave up 7 bases and J gave up 4 bases; unmatched junction bases: 9. Germline lookup yields CDR1 SEHNR and CDR2 FQNEAQ (reference sequence).

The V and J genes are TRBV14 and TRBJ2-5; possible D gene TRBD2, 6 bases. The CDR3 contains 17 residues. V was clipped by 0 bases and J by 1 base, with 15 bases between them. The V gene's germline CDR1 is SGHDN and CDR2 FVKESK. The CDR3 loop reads CASSQDEGLSGQETQYF. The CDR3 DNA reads TGTGCCAGCAGCCAAGACGAGGGCCTTAGCGGCCAAGAGACCCAGTACTTC.

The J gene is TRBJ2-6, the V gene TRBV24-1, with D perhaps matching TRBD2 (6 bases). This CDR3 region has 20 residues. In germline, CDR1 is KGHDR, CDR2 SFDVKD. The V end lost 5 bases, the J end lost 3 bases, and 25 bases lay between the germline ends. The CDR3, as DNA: TGTGCCACCAGTGGCCCAAGAGTGGGACGGGGGTCTGGTGGGGCCAACGTCCTGACTTTC. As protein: CATSGPRVGRGSGGANVLTF.

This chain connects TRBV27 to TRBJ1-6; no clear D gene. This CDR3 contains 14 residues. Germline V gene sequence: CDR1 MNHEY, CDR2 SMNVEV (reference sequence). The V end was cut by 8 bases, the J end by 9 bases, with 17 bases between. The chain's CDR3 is CASGSPSWGSPLHF. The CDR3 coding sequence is TGTGCCAGCGGATCGCCGTCGTGGGGTTCACCCCTCCACTTT.

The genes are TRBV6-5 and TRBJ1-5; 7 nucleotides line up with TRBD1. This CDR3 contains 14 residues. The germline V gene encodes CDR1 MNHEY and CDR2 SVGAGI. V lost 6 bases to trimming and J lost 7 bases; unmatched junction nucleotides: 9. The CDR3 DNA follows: TGTGCCAGCAGCGAGACAGGGAGAGGCCAGCCCCAGCATTTT. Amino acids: CASSETGRGQPQHF.

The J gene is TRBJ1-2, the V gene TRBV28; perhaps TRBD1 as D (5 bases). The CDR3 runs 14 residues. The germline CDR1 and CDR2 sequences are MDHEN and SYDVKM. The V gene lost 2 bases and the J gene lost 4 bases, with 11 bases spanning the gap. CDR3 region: CASSLVAGIYGYTF. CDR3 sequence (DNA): TGTGCCAGCAGTTTAGTGGCAGGGATCTATGGCTACACCTTC.

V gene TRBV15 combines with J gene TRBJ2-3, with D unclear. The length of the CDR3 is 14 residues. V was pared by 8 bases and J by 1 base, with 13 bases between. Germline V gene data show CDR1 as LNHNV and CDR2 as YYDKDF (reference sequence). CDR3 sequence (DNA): TGTGCCACCGGTTCTGGGATGGGCACAGATACGCAGTATTTT. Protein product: CATGSGMGTDTQYF.

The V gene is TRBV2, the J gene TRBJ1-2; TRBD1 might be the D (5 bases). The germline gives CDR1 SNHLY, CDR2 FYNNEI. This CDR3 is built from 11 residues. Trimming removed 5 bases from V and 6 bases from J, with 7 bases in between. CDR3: CASSRGDGYTF. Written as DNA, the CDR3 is TGTGCCAGCAGTCGGGGCGATGGCTACACCTTC.

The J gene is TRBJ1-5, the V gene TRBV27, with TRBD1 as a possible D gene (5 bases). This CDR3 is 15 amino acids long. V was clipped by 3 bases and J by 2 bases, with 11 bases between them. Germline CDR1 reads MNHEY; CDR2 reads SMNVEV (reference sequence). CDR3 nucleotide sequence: TGTGCCAGCAGTTTTTCAGGGCCTGGCAATCAGCCCCAGCATTTT. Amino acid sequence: CASSFSGPGNQPQHF.

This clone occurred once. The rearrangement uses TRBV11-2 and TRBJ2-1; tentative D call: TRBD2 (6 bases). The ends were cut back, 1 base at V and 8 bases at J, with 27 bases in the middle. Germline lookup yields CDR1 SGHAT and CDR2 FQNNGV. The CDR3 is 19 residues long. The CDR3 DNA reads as TGTGCCAGCAGCTTAGTTCGGGGGACTGGCTTGAGTAAGGCCCATGAGCAGTTCTTC. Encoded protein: CASSLVRGTGLSKAHEQFF.

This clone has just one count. The CDR3 sequence is CSARAKMGYTF. The CDR3 coding sequence is TGCAGTGCCCGGGCCAAAATGGGCTACACCTTC. J is TRBJ1-2 and V is TRBV20-1, with D uncertain. Trimming took off 6 bases at V and 8 bases at J, with 13 bases between the two ends. CDR3 length equals 11 residues. Germline CDR1 DFQATT, CDR2 SNEGSKA (reference sequence).

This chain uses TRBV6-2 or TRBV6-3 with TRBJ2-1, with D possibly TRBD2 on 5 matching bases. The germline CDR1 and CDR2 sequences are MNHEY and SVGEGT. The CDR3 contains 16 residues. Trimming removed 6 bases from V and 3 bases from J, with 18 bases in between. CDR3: CASSRGAVELYNEQFF. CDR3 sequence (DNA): TGTGCCAGCAGCCGCGGAGCGGTCGAACTCTACAATGAGCAGTTCTTC.

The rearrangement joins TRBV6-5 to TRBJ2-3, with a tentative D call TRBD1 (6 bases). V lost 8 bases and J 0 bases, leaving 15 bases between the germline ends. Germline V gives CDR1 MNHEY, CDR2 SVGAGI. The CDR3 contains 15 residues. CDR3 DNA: TGTGCCAGCGGCGTGGGGACACCGAGCACAGATACGCAGTATTTT. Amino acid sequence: CASGVGTPSTDTQYF.

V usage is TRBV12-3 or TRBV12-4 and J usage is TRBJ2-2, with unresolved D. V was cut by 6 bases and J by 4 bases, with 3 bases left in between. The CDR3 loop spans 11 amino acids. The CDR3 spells CASRGTGELFF. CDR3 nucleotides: TGTGCCAGCAGGGGCACCGGGGAGCTGTTTTTT.

The CDR3 coding sequence is TGTGCCAGCAGACTTGAGCCTGCAACTAATGAAAAACTGTTTTTT. Protein sequence: CASRLEPATNEKLFF. This rearrangement joins TRBV7-9 to TRBJ1-4; D unresolved. This CDR3 comprises 15 residues. Per the germline V gene, CDR1 is SEHNR and CDR2 is FQNEAQ (reference sequence). V was shortened by 6 bases and J by 0 bases, with 11 bases between the two germline ends.

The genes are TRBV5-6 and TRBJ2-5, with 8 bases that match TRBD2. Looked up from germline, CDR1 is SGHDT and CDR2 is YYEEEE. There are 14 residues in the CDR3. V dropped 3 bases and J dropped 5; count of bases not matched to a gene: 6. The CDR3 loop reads CASSSSGSGETQYF. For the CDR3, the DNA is TGTGCCAGCAGCTCAAGCGGGAGTGGGGAGACCCAGTACTTC.

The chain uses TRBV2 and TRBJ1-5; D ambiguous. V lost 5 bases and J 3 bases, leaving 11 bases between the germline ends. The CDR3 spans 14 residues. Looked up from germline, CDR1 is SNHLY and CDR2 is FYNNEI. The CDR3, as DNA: TGTGCCAGCAGTCCCGGTAGGTTCAATCAGCCCCAGCATTTT. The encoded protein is CASSPGRFNQPQHF.

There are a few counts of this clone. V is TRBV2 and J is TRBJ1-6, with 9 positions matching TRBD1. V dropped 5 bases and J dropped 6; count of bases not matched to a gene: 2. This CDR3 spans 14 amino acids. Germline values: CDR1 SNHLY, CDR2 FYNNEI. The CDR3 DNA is TGTGCCAGCAGTACGGGACAGGGTAATTCACCCCTCCACTTT. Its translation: CASSTGQGNSPLHF.

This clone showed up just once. The CDR3 region is CASSRQENEQFF. DNA for the CDR3: TGTGCCAGCAGTCGACAGGAGAATGAGCAGTTCTTC. The V call is TRBV11-2, the J call TRBJ2-1; TRBD1 is a possible D gene (6 bases). CDR1 SGHAT and CDR2 FQNNGV come from the germline V gene. The CDR3 sequence is 12 residues long. V lost 6 bases and J lost 7, with 10 bases in between.

This chain's CDR3 is CASSEGGTANEKLFF. CDR3 nucleotide sequence: TGTGCCAGCAGTGAGGGGGGGACGGCTAATGAAAAACTGTTTTTT. The gene calls are TRBV25-1 and TRBJ1-4; possible D gene TRBD1, 5 bases. CDR1 is MGHDK, CDR2 SYGVNS, per germline. There are 15 residues in the CDR3. V was shortened by 3 bases and J by 3 bases, with 11 bases between the two germline ends.

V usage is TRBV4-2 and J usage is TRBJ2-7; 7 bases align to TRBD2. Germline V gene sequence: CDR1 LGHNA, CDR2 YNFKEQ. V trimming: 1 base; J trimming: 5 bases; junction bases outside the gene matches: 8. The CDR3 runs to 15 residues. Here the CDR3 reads CASSQVGGSFHEQYF. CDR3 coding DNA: TGTGCCAGCAGCCAAGTCGGCGGGAGTTTCCACGAGCAGTACTTC.

In DNA form, the CDR3 reads TGTGCCAGCAGCTTAGACAGCCTAATTTACAATGAGCAGTTCTTC. This encodes CASSLDSLIYNEQFF. This chain joins TRBV7-9 and TRBJ2-1; D is unclear. This CDR3 contains 15 residues. Germline CDR1 is SEHNR and CDR2 is FQNEAQ (reference sequence). V was clipped by 1 base and J by 4 bases, with 11 bases between them.

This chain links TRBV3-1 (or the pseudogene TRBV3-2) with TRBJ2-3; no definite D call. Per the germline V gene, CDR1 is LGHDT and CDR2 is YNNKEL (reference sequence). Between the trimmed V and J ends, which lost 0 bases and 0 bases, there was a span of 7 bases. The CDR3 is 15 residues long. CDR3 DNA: TGTGCCAGCAGCCAAGATTTGGCGAGCACAGATACGCAGTATTTT. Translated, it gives CASSQDLASTDTQYF.

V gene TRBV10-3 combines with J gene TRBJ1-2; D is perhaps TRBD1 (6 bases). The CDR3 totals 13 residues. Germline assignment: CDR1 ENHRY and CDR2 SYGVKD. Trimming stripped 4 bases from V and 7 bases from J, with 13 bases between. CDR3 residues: CAISVRGASGYTF. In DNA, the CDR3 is TGTGCCATCAGTGTACGGGGGGCGAGTGGCTACACCTTC.

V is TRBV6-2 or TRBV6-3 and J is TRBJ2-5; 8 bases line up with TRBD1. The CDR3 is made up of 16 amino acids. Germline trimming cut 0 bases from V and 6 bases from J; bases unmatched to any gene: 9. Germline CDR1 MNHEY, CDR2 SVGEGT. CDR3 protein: CASSYSIARGRQTQYF. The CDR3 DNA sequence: TGTGCCAGCAGTTACTCGATTGCCAGGGGGCGACAGACCCAGTACTTC.